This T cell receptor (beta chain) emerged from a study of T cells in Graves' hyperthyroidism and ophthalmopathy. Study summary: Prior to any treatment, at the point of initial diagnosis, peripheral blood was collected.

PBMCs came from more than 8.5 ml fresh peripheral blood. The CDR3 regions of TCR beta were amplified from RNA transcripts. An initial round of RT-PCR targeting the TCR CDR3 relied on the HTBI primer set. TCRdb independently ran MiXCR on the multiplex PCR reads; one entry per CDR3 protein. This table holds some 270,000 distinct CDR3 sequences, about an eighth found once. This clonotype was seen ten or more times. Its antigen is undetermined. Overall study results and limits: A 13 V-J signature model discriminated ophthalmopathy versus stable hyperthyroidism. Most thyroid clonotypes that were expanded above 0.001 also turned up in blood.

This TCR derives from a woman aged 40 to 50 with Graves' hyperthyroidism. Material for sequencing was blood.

The CDR3 here is CASSGLGQGNHEQYF. The CDR3 nucleotides are TGTGCCAGCAGCGGCCTGGGACAGGGGAACCACGAGCAGTACTTC. The chain joins TRBV7-9 to TRBJ2-7; 10 nucleotides match TRBD1. This CDR3 region has 15 residues. CDR1 and CDR2 (germline): SEHNR, FQNEAQ (reference sequence). V was pared by 5 bases and J by 5 bases, with 9 bases of the junction left unmatched.